These 30 T cell receptor beta chains were all obtained from the same sample, sequenced in a study of T cells in Graves' hyperthyroidism and ophthalmopathy. Amplification targeted TCR beta CDR3 regions from RNA transcripts. When the TCR CDR3 underwent first-round RT-PCR, the HTBI primer set was used. TCRdb analysed the multiplex PCR reads with MiXCR anew, one entry per CDR3 protein. Of under 450,000 distinct CDR3 sequences in the sample, 15% to 19% were seen once. Material for sequencing was blood. The source of these receptors is a woman between 18 and 29 years old with Graves' hyperthyroidism.

The chain is built from TRBV15 and TRBJ1-2, with D perhaps matching TRBD1 (5 bases). Germline CDR1 is LNHNV and CDR2 is YYDKDF (reference sequence). Deletions cut 0 bases from V and 3 bases from J, with 8 bases between. The length of the CDR3 is 14 residues. CDR3 nucleotide sequence: TGTGCCACCAGCAGAGAGCCGGGGGACTATGGCTACACCTTC. This translates into CATSREPGDYGYTF.

This clonotype was seen at least ten times. V is TRBV6-1 and J is TRBJ1-1; D is possibly TRBD1 (6 bases). Germline V lookup: CDR1 MNHNS, CDR2 SASEGT. Trimming removed 5 bases at V and 2 bases at J, with 15 bases between. This CDR3 comprises 15 residues. This CDR3 is CASSSDRIGNTEAFF. CDR3 sequence (DNA): TGTGCCAGCAGTTCCGACAGGATAGGTAACACTGAAGCTTTCTTT.

This clonotype was counted ten times or more. The rearrangement uses TRBV12-3 or TRBV12-4 and TRBJ1-4; tentatively, D is TRBD1 (5 bases). The ends were cut back, 5 bases at V and 5 bases at J, with 12 bases in the middle. This CDR3 is 14 amino acids long. The CDR3 reads CASSLDSTNEKLFF. CDR3 nucleotide sequence: TGTGCCAGCAGTCTTGACAGTACGAATGAAAAACTGTTTTTT.

There are many counts of this clonotype. The chain is built from TRBV2 and TRBJ2-7, with D maybe TRBD2 (5 bases). CDR3 length: 12 residues. Germline values: CDR1 SNHLY, CDR2 FYNNEI. V was pared by 1 base and J by 7 bases, with 8 bases between. This CDR3 reads CASSEVRGEQYF. As DNA, the CDR3 is TGTGCCAGCAGTGAAGTCCGGGGTGAGCAGTACTTC.

This clonotype has a count of ten or more. V and J are TRBV2 and TRBJ1-2; 9 bases line up with TRBD1. Trimming removed 4 bases from V and 8 bases from J; junction bases left unmatched: 11. This CDR3 region has 15 residues. CDR1 is SNHLY, CDR2 FYNNEI, per germline. In nucleotides, the CDR3 is TGTGCCAGCAGTGCAATGGACAGGGGTGGAGGAGGCTACACCTTC. This encodes CASSAMDRGGGGYTF. Full variable domain (outside the CDR3, taken from reference TRBV2 and TRBJ1-2): EPEVTQTPSHQVTQMGQEVILRCVPISNHLYFYWYRQILGQKVEFLVSFYNNEISEKSEIFDDQFSVERPDGSNFTLKIRSTKLEDSAMYFCASSAMDRGGGGYTFGSGTRLTVV.

This clonotype was seen ten or more times. The gene calls are TRBV6-1 and TRBJ2-7; D might be TRBD1 (6 bases). V was clipped by 5 bases and J by 6 bases, with 17 bases between them. The CDR3 consists of 14 residues. Germline V gene lookup returns CDR1 MNHNS and CDR2 SASEGT. In DNA, the CDR3 is TGTGCCAGCAGTTCAACAGGGTTCCAGCGCGAGCAGTACTTC. As protein: CASSSTGFQREQYF.

There are many counts of this clonotype. The rearrangement uses TRBV20-1 and TRBJ2-7; D remains ambiguous. Germline V gives CDR1 DFQATT, CDR2 SNEGSKA (reference sequence). Deletions cut 2 bases from V and 2 bases from J, with 10 bases between. The CDR3 consists of 13 residues. The CDR3: CSARPQDAYEQYF. For the CDR3, the DNA is TGCAGTGCTAGACCTCAGGATGCCTACGAGCAGTACTTC.

In this sample, this clonotype turned up many times. This sequence joins TRBV20-1 and TRBJ1-5; 9 bases align to TRBD1. The germline V gene encodes CDR1 DFQATT and CDR2 SNEGSKA (reference sequence). J lost 3 bases, V lost 5 bases, and 2 bases had no gene match. The CDR3 spans 13 residues. The CDR3 region has the DNA TGCAGTGCTGGGACAGGGCCCAATCAGCCCCAGCATTTT. Translating gives CSAGTGPNQPQHF.

About this clonotype: Since a much larger clone is just one base distant, this may be a read error. The genes are TRBV28 and TRBJ2-7, with a weak D call TRBD2 (6 bases). The V end was cut by 6 bases, the J end by 7 bases, with 22 bases between. CDR3 length equals 15 residues. From germline, CDR1 is MDHEN and CDR2 SYDVKM. The DNA for the CDR3 is TGTGCCAGCAGCTCCCTGGGGGGACGATCGGGTGAGCAGTACTTC. Its translation: CASSSLGGRSGEQYF.

This clonotype was counted between two and nine times. V and J are TRBV5-6 and TRBJ2-2; 9 bases map to TRBD2. Germline CDR1 and CDR2: SGHDT and YYEEEE. J lost 6 bases, V lost 4 bases, and 16 bases had no gene match. The CDR3 spans 18 residues. The CDR3 here is CASSPISGVAGVSGELFF. CDR3 sequence (DNA): TGTGCCAGCAGCCCCATCTCGGGGGTAGCGGGAGTATCCGGGGAGCTGTTTTTT.

The table lists this clonotype with many counts. The gene calls are TRBV3-1 and TRBJ2-5, with 8 bases fitting TRBD2. The V gene end was trimmed by 6 bases and the J gene end by 2 bases; junction bases not matched to a gene: 11. CDR1 is LGHDT and CDR2 is YNNKEL in the germline V gene (reference sequence). This CDR3 region has 16 residues. In nucleotides, the CDR3 is TGTGCCAGCAGGCCCTTAACTAGCGGACTGCAAGAGACCCAGTACTTC. As protein: CASRPLTSGLQETQYF.

The rearrangement links TRBV12-3 or TRBV12-4 to TRBJ2-7, with D tentatively TRBD1 (8 bases). This CDR3 comprises 17 residues. The V end was cut by 5 bases, the J end by 2 bases, with 22 bases between. CDR3 DNA: TGTGCCAGCAGTCCCCAACGGGGGGCAGGGGGCGCCTACGAGCAGTACTTC. Amino acids: CASSPQRGAGGAYEQYF.

This clonotype appeared many times. V is TRBV5-1 and J is TRBJ2-7; TRBD1 matches at 7 bases. V was pared by 0 bases and J by 1 base, with 7 bases of the junction left unmatched. This CDR3 spans 16 amino acids. Germline CDR1 SGHRS, CDR2 YFSETQ. The CDR3 region has the DNA TGCGCCAGCAGCTTGGCCCTGCAGGGGGTGTCCTACGAGCAGTACTTC. Amino acid sequence: CASSLALQGVSYEQYF.

This clonotype was picked up many times. The chain is built from TRBV7-3 and TRBJ2-5; D perhaps matches TRBD1 (6 bases). V lost 5 bases and J 0 bases, leaving 13 bases between the germline ends. Germline V CDR1 and CDR2: SGHTA, FQGTGA. The CDR3 has 15 amino acids. Here the CDR3 reads CASSPMGAHQETQYF. CDR3 nucleotide sequence: TGTGCCAGCAGCCCAATGGGGGCCCACCAAGAGACCCAGTACTTC.

This clonotype was counted many times. V is TRBV7-9 and J is TRBJ1-1; a weak D match, TRBD1 (6 bases). With 5 bases removed from V and 4 bases from J, the gap between germline ends came to 11 bases. The CDR3 covers 13 residues. Looked up from germline, CDR1 is SEHNR and CDR2 is FQNEAQ (reference sequence). The DNA of the CDR3 is TGTGCCAGCAGCCTGGGGGCAGTCACTGAAGCTTTCTTT. Translating gives CASSLGAVTEAFF.

The chain links TRBV19 to TRBJ1-2, with D possibly matching TRBD1 (6 bases). This CDR3 has 15 amino acids. Deletions cut 4 bases from V and 4 bases from J, with 16 bases between. CDR1 is LNHDA and CDR2 is SQIVND in the germline V gene (reference sequence). The CDR3 reads CASSNTGLHIYGYTF. CDR3 bases: TGTGCCAGTAGTAATACAGGGCTTCATATCTATGGCTACACCTTC. The full variable domain, in which reference TRBV19 and TRBJ1-2 provide the parts outside the CDR3, is DGGITQSPKYLFRKEGQNVTLSCEQNLNHDAMYWYRQDPGQGLRLIYYSQIVNDFQKGDIAEGYSVSREKKESFPLTVTSAQKNPTAFYLCASSNTGLHIYGYTFGSGTRLTVV.

A remark on this clonotype: With a much larger clone just one base away, this may be a read error. A read error is likely, as this CDR3 ends without the conserved phenylalanine or tryptophan. The chain has TRBV11-2 and TRBJ1-1, with 7 bases matching TRBD1. This CDR3 has 15 amino acids. Germline CDR1 SGHAT, CDR2 FQNNGV. The CDR3 DNA sequence: TGTGCCTGCAGCCTCCTCGACAGGGCGAACACTGAAGCTTTCTCT. As protein: CACSLLDRANTEAFS.

This clonotype appeared a few times. The rearrangement joins TRBV5-1 to TRBJ1-1; TRBD1 is a possible D gene (5 bases). Germline V gene sequence: CDR1 SGHRS, CDR2 YFSETQ. The CDR3 has 18 amino acids. Trimming removed 7 bases from V and 0 bases from J, with 25 bases in between. The chain's CDR3 is CASSGSLRSRGLNTEAFF. In DNA, the CDR3 is TGCGCCAGCTCGGGGTCCCTCAGGTCGAGGGGCCTGAACACTGAAGCTTTCTTT.

This clonotype has more than one count but fewer than ten. This sequence joins TRBV20-1 and TRBJ2-7; D possibly uses TRBD1 or TRBD2 (5 bases each). V lost 1 base and J lost 6, with 13 bases in between. CDR3 length: 13 residues. Germline V gene sequence: CDR1 DFQATT, CDR2 SNEGSKA (reference sequence). The CDR3 region has the DNA TGCAGTGCTAGAGGGGCCGGGACGGGCGAGCAGTACTTC. Its protein is CSARGAGTGEQYF.

This clonotype was observed at least ten times. The V and J genes are TRBV7-3 and TRBJ2-3, with TRBD2 matching 10 bases. Trimming removed 5 bases from V and 3 bases from J; junction bases left unmatched: 11. CDR3 length: 17 residues. Germline loops: CDR1 SGHTA, CDR2 FQGTGA. The DNA of the CDR3 is TGTGCCAGCAGCCCTTCCCAACTAGCGGGGTTAACAGATACGCAGTATTTT. As protein: CASSPSQLAGLTDTQYF. Based on the CDR3 plus reference TRBV7-3 and TRBJ2-3, the full variable domain is GAGVSQTPSNKVTEKGKYVELRCDPISGHTALYWYRQSLGQGPEFLIYFQGTGAADDSGLPNDRFFAVRPEGSVSTLKIQRTERGDSAVYLCASSPSQLAGLTDTQYFGPGTRLTVL.

This clonotype was counted only a few times. The gene calls are TRBV5-1 and TRBJ2-3; the D gene is possibly TRBD2 (7 bases). V lost 4 bases to trimming and J lost 1 base, with 25 bases between them. This CDR3 region has 19 residues. From germline, CDR1 is SGHRS and CDR2 YFSETQ. The CDR3: CASSLLGGGGPPGTDTQYF. The CDR3 DNA follows: TGCGCCAGCAGCCTGCTAGGAGGGGGGGGCCCTCCGGGCACAGATACGCAGTATTTT.

This clonotype showed up many times. CDR3 DNA sequence: TGTGCCAGCAGCTTTCGCCGAGGCCTCACTGAAGCTTTCTTT. Its translation: CASSFRRGLTEAFF. This rearrangement joins TRBV7-9 to TRBJ1-1, with D unclear. V was trimmed by 3 bases and J by 4 bases, leaving 12 bases between them. Germline V gene sequence: CDR1 SEHNR, CDR2 FQNEAQ (reference sequence). The CDR3 loop spans 14 amino acids.

This clonotype was found many times. This chain connects TRBV18 to TRBJ1-2; D is unclear. Germline CDR1 and CDR2: KGHSH and LQKENI. The CDR3 spans 14 residues. The V and J ends lost 2 bases and 3 bases respectively, with 10 bases between them. The CDR3 loop reads CASSPVTGYYGYTF. CDR3 nucleotides: TGTGCCAGCTCACCAGTAACTGGCTACTATGGCTACACCTTC.

This clonotype has a handful of counts. The rearrangement links TRBV4-1 to TRBJ1-4; 9 bases agree with TRBD1. Germline CDR1 MGHRA, CDR2 YSYEKL. The CDR3 extends over 17 amino acids. The junction had 8 bases not matched to a gene; V was cut back by 1 base and J by 5 bases. CDR3 sequence: CASSQGKDRGKNEKLFF. In DNA form, the CDR3 reads TGCGCCAGCAGCCAAGGGAAAGACAGGGGGAAAAATGAAAAACTGTTTTTT.

This clonotype was counted at least ten times. This chain uses TRBV20-1 with TRBJ1-1; a possible D gene is TRBD1 (5 bases). The germline V gene has CDR1 DFQATT and CDR2 SNEGSKA (reference sequence). The CDR3 covers 16 residues. Trimming removed 0 bases from V and 2 bases from J, with 16 bases in between. The CDR3 bases are TGCAGTGCTAGAGAAACCTTAGGGACGGCTAACACTGAAGCTTTCTTT. Its protein is CSARETLGTANTEAFF.

Ten or more counts support this clonotype. V is TRBV7-9 and J is TRBJ2-1, with 13 bases identical to TRBD2. The CDR3 spans 16 residues. The germline V gene encodes CDR1 SEHNR and CDR2 FQNEAQ (reference sequence). V shed 5 bases and J 7 bases; nucleotides not matched to a gene: 8. This chain's CDR3 is CASSLQLAGGLNEQFF. The CDR3 DNA reads as TGTGCCAGCAGCCTCCAACTAGCGGGAGGGCTAAATGAGCAGTTCTTC.

This clonotype turned up a few times. V gene TRBV5-6 combines with J gene TRBJ2-1; D remains ambiguous. The CDR3 is 13 residues long. Germline values: CDR1 SGHDT, CDR2 YYEEEE. The germline V and J ends were trimmed by 6 bases and 1 base, with 8 bases remaining between them. In DNA form, the CDR3 reads TGTGCCAGCAAACCGGCGTCCTACAATGAGCAGTTCTTC. It is translated as CASKPASYNEQFF.

This clonotype was seen a handful of times. CDR3 in DNA: TGCGCCAGCAGCCAAAGAACGGGGACCGGTGGAAACACCATATATTTT. Protein sequence: CASSQRTGTGGNTIYF. The chain couples TRBV4-3 to TRBJ1-3, with TRBD1 as a possible D gene (5 bases). Deletions cut 2 bases from V and 3 bases from J, with 14 bases between. CDR1 and CDR2 from the germline V gene are LGHNA and YSLEER. This CDR3 has 16 residues.

CDR3: CASSLGQVGGHGYTF. In DNA, the CDR3 is TGTGCCAGCAGTTTGGGACAGGTTGGAGGCCATGGCTACACCTTC. The chain carries TRBV12-3 or TRBV12-4 and TRBJ1-2, with 8 bases matching TRBD1. After removal of 3 bases from V and 6 bases from J, the junction contained 9 bases not matched to a gene. The CDR3 totals 15 residues.

This chain connects TRBV4-1 to TRBJ2-1, with 9 bases lining up with TRBD2. J lost 8 bases, V lost 1 base, and 6 bases had no gene match. The CDR3 extends over 15 amino acids. Per germline, CDR1 MGHRA and CDR2 YSYEKL. The CDR3 region has the DNA TGCGCCAGCAGCCAAGTAGCGGGAGTCTATTATGAGCAGTTCTTC. Its translation is CASSQVAGVYYEQFF.